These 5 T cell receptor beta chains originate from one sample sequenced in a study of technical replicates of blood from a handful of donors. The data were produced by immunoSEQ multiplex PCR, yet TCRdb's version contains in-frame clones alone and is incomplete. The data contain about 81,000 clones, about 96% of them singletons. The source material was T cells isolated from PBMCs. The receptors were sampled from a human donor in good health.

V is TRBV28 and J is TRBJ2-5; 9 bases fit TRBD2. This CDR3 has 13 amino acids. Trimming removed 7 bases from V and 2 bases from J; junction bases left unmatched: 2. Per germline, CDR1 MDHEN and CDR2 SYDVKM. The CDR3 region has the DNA TGTGCCAGCACGACTAGCGGACAAGAGACCCAGTACTTC. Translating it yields CASTTSGQETQYF.

The CDR3 region is CASSFLGLAGGPSLNEQFF. The CDR3 DNA is TGTGCCAGCAGCTTTCTCGGACTAGCGGGAGGGCCGAGTCTCAATGAGCAGTTCTTC. The chain uses TRBV2 and TRBJ2-1, with 15 bases matching TRBD2. This CDR3 is built from 19 residues. The junction had 15 bases not matched to a gene; V was cut back by 6 bases and J by 6 bases. Per the germline V gene, CDR1 is SNHLY and CDR2 is FYNNEI.

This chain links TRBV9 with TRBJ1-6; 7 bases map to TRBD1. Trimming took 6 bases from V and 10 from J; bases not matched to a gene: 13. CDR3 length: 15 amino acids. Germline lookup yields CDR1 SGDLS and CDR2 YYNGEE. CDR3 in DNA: TGTGCCAGCACGCGTTCCTTGACAGGGTACTCACCCCTCCACTTT. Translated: CASTRSLTGYSPLHF.

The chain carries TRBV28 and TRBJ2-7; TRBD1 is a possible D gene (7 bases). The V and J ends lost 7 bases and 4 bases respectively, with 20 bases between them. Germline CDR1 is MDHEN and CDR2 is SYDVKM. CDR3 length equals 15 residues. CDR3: CASTVGQAGNYEQYF. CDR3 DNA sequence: TGTGCCAGCACCGTTGGACAGGCGGGAAATTACGAGCAGTACTTC.

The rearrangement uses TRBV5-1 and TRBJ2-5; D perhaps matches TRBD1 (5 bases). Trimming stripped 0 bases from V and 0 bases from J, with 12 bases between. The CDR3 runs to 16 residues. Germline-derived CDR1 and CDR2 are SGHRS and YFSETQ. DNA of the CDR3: TGCGCCAGCAGCTTGGATACAAGACAGTACCAAGAGACCCAGTACTTC. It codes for CASSLDTRQYQETQYF. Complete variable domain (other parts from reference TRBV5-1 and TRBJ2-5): KAGVTQTPRYLIKTRGQQVTLSCSPISGHRSVSWYQQTPGQGLQFLFEYFSETQRNKGNFPGRFSGRQFSNSRSEMNVSTLELGDSALYLCASSLDTRQYQETQYFGPGTRLLVL.